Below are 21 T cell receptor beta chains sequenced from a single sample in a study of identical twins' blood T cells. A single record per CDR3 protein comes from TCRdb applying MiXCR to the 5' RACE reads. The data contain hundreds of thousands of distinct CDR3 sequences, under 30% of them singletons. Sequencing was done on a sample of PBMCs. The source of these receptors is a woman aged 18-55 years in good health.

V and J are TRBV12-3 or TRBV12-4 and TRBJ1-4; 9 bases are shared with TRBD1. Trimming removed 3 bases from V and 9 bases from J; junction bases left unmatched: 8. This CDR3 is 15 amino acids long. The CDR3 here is CASSFAFGQGKKLFF. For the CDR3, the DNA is TGTGCCAGCAGTTTCGCGTTCGGACAGGGGAAAAAACTGTTTTTT.

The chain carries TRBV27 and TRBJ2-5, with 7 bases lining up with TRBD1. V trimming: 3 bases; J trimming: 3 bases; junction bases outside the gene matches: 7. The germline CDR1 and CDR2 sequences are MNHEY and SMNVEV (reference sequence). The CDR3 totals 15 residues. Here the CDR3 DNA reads TGTGCCAGCAGTTTCCGCCGGGACAGCAAAGAGACCCAGTACTTC. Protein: CASSFRRDSKETQYF.

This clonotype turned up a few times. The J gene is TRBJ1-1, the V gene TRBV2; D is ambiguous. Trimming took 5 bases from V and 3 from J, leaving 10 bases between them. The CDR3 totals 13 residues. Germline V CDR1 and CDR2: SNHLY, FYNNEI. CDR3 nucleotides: TGTGCCAGCAGTCAGCTTACGGACACTGAAGCTTTCTTT. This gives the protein CASSQLTDTEAFF.

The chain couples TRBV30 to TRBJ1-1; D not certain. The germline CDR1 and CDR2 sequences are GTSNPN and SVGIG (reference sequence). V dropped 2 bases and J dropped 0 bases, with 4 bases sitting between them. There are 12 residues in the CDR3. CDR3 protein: CAWSQVNTEAFF. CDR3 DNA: TGTGCCTGGAGTCAGGTGAACACTGAAGCTTTCTTT.

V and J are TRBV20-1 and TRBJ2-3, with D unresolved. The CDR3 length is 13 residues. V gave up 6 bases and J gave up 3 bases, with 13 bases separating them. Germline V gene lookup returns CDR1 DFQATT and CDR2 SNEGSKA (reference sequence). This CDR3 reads CSALKRVTDTQYF. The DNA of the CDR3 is TGCAGTGCACTAAAAAGGGTTACAGATACGCAGTATTTT.

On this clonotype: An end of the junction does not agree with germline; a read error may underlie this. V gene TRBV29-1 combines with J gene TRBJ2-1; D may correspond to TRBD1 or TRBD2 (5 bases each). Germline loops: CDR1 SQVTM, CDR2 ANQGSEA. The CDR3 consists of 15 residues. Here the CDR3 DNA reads TGCAGCGCTGAAGGTTTAGGGACCCCCGCCAATGAGCAGTTCTTC. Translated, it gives CSAEGLGTPANEQFF.

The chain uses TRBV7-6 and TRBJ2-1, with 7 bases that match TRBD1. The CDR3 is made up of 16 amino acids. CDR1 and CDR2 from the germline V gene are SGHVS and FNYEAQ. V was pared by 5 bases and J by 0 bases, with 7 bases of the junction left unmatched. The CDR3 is CASSPFTGDSYNEQFF. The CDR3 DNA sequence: TGTGCCAGCAGCCCTTTCACAGGGGACTCCTACAATGAGCAGTTCTTC.

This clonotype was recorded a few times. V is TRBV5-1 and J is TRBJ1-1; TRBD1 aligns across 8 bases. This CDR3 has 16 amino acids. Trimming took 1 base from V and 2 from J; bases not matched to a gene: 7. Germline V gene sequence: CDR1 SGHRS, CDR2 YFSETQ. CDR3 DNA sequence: TGCGCCAGCAGCTTGTTTTCCGGGACAGGAAACACTGAAGCTTTCTTT. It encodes CASSLFSGTGNTEAFF.

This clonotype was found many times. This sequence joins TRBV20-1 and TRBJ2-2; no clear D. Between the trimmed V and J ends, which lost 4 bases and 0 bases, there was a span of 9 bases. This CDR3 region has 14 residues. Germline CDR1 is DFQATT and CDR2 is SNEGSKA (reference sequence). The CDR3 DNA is TGCAGTGCTACTGAAACACCGAACACCGGGGAGCTGTTTTTT. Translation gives CSATETPNTGELFF.

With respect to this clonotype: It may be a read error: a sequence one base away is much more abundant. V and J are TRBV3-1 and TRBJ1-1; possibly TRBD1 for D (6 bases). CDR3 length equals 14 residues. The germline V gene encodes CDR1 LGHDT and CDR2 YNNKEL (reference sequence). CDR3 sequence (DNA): TGTGCCAGCAGCCAAAGGGGGATGAACACTGGAGCTTTCTTT. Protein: CASSQRGMNTGAFF.

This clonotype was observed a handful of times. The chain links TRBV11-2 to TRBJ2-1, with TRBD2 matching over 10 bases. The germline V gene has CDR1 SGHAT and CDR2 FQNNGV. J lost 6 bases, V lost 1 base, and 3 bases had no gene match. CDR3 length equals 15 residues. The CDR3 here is CASSLGTSGINEQFF. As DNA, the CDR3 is TGTGCCAGCAGCTTAGGGACTAGCGGAATCAATGAGCAGTTCTTC.

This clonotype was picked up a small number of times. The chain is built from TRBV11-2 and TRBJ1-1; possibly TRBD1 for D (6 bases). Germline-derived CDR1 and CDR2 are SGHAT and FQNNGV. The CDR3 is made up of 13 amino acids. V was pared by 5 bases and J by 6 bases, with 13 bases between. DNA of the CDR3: TGTGCCAGCAGCGCTGACAGGATGGCTGAAGCTTTCTTT. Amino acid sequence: CASSADRMAEAFF.

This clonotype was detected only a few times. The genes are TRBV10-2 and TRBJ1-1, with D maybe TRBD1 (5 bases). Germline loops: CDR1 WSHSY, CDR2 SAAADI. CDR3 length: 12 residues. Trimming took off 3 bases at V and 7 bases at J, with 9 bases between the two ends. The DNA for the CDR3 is TGCGCCAGCAGTGATCGGGGGATTGAAGCTTTCTTT. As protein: CASSDRGIEAFF.

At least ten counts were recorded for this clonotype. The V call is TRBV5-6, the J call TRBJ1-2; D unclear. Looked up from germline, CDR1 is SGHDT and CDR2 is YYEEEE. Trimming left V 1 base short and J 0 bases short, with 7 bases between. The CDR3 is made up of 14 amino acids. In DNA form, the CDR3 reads TGTGCCAGCAGCTTGATTGGGGCTAACTATGGCTACACCTTC. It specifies CASSLIGANYGYTF.

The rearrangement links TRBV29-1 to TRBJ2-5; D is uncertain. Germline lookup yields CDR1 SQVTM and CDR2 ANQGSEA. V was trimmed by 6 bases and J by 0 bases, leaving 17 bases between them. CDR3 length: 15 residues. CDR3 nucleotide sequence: TGCAGCGTAGGGCAGCACCACGGGTACCAAGAGACCCAGTACTTC. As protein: CSVGQHHGYQETQYF.

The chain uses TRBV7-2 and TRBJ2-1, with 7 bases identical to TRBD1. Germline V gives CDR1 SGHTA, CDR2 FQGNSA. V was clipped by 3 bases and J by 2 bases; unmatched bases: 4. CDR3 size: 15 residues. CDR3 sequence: CASSLMTGPYNEQFF. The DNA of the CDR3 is TGTGCCAGCAGCTTGATGACAGGGCCCTACAATGAGCAGTTCTTC. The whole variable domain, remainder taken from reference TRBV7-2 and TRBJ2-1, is GAGVSQSPSNKVTEKGKDVELRCDPISGHTALYWYRQSLGQGLEFLIYFQGNSAPDKSGLPSDRFSAERTGGSVSTLTIQRTQQEDSAVYLCASSLMTGPYNEQFFGPGTRLTVL.

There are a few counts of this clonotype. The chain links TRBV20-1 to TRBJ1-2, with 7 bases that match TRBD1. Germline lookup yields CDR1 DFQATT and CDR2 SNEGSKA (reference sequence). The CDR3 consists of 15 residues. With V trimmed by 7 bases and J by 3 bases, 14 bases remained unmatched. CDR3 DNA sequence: TGCAGTGTCCCAGGGACAGCAACAAAAGACTATGGCTACACCTTC. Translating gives CSVPGTATKDYGYTF.

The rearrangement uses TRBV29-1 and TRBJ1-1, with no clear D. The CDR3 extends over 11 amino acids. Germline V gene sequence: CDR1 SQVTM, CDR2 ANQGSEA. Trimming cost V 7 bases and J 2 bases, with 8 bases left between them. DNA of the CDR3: TGCAGCGGCATGGGAAACACTGAAGCTTTCTTT. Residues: CSGMGNTEAFF.

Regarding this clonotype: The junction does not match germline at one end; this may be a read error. DNA of the CDR3: TGCAGTCCTATAGTACCGGGACAGGGGGCGGAACCCTATAATTCACCCCTCCACTTC. This gives the protein CSPIVPGQGAEPYNSPLHF. The rearrangement links TRBV20-1 to TRBJ1-6; 12 bases align to TRBD1. The germline V gene encodes CDR1 DFQATT and CDR2 SNEGSKA (reference sequence). CDR3 length: 19 residues.

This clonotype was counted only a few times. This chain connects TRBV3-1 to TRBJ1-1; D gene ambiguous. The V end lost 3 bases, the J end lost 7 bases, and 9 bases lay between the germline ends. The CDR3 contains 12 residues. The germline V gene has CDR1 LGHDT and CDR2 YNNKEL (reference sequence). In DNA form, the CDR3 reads TGTGCCAGCAGCCAGATTGTTGGTGAAGCTTTCTTT. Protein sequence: CASSQIVGEAFF.

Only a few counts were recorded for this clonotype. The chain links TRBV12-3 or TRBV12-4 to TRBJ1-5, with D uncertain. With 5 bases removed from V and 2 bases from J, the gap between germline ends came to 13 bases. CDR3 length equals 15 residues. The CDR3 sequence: CASSPKGEGNQPQHF. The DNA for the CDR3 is TGTGCCAGCAGTCCGAAGGGAGAAGGCAATCAGCCCCAGCATTTT.